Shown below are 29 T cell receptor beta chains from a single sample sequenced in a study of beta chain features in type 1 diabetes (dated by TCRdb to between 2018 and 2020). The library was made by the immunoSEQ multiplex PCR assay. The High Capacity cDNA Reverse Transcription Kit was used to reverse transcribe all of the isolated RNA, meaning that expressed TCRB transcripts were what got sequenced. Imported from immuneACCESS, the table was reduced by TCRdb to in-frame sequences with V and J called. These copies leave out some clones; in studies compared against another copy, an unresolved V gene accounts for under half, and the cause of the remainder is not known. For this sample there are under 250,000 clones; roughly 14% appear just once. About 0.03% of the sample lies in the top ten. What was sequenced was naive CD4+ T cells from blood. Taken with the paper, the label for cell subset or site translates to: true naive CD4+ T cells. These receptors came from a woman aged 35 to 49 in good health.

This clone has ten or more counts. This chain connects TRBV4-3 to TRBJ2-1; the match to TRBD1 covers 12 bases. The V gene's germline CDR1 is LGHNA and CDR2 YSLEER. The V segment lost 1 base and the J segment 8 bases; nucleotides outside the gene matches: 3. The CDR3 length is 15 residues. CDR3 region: CASSQGDRGQDEQFF. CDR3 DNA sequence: TGCGCCAGCAGCCAAGGGGACAGGGGGCAAGATGAGCAGTTCTTC.

The CDR3 nucleotides read TGTGCCAGCAGTTACTTAGGCGGGGGCACAGATACGCAGTATTTT. Its translation is CASSYLGGGTDTQYF. The rearrangement links TRBV6-6 to TRBJ2-3; perhaps TRBD2 as D (6 bases). CDR3 length: 15 residues. V was pared by 1 base and J by 1 base, with 9 bases between. In germline, CDR1 is MNHNY, CDR2 SVGAGI (reference sequence).

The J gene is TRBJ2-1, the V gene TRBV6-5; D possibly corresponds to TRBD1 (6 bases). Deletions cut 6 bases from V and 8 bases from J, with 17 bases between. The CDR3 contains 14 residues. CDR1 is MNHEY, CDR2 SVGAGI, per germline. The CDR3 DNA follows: TGTGCCAGCAGAAAAGGCAGGGGAAGGGATGAGCAGTTCTTC. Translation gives CASRKGRGRDEQFF.

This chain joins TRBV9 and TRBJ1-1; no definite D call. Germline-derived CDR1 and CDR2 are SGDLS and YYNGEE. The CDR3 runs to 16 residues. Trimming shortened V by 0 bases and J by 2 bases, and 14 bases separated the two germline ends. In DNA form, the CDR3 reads TGTGCCAGCAGCGTAGATGGGAGGGTAGATAACACTGAAGCTTTCTTT. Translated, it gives CASSVDGRVDNTEAFF.

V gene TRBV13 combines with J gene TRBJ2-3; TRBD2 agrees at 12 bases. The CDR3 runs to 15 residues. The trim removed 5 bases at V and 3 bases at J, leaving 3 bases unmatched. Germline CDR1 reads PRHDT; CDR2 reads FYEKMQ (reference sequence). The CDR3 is CASSLGLAGTDTQYF. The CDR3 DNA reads TGTGCCAGCAGCCTTGGACTAGCGGGGACAGATACGCAGTATTTT.

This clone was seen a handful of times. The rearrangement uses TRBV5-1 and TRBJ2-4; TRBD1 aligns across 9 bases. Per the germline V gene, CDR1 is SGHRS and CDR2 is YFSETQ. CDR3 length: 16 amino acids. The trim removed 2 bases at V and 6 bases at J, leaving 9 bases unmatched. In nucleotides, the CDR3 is TGCGCCAGCAGCTTTGGGTGGGGACAGGGAGCAAACATTCAGTACTTC. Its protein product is CASSFGWGQGANIQYF.

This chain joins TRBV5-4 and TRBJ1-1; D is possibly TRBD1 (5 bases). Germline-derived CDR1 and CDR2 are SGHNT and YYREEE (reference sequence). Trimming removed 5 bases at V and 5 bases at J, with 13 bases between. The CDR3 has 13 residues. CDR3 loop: CASSSRERTEAFF. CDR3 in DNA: TGTGCCAGCAGTTCCAGGGAACGGACTGAAGCTTTCTTT. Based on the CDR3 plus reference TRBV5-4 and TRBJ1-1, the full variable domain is ETGVTQSPTHLIKTRGQQVTLRCSSQSGHNTVSWYQQALGQGPQFIFQYYREEENGRGNFPPRFSGLQFPNYSSELNVNALELDDSALYLCASSSRERTEAFFGQGTRLTVV.

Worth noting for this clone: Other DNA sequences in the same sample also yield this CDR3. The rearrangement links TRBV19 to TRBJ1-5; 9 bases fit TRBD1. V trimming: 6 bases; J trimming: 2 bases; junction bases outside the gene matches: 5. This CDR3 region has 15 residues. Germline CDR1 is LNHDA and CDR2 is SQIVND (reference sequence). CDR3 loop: CASRMDRGGNQPQHF. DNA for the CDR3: TGTGCCAGTAGGATGGACAGGGGCGGCAATCAGCCCCAGCATTTT.

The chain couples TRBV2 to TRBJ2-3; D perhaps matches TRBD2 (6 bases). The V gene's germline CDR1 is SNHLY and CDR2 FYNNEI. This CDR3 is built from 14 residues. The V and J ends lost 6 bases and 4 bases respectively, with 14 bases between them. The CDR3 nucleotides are TGTGCCAGCAGATCCAGGGAGGTCGCAGATACGCAGTATTTT. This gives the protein CASRSREVADTQYF.

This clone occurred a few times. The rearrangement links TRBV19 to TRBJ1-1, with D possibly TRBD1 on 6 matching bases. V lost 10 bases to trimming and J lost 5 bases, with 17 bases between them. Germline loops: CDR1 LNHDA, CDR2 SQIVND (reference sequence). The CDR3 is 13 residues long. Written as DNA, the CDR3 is TGTGCCACCAACGCGGGGGCAGCGACTGAAGCTTTCTTT. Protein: CATNAGAATEAFF.

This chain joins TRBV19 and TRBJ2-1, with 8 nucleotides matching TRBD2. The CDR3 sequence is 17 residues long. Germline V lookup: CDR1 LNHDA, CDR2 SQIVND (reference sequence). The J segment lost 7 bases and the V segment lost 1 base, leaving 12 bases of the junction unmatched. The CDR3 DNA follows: TGTGCCAGTAGTATAGCTTCTGCGGGGGGAAGTTTAAATGAGCAGTTCTTC. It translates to CASSIASAGGSLNEQFF.

CDR3 sequence: CASISGGADTQYF. The CDR3 DNA is TGTGCCAGCATTAGCGGGGGGGCAGATACGCAGTATTTT. The rearrangement uses TRBV2 and TRBJ2-3; TRBD2 matches 11 bases. The CDR3 is 13 residues long. Germline V gene data show CDR1 as SNHLY and CDR2 as FYNNEI. V shed 7 bases, J shed 4 bases, and the junction held 1 base outside the gene matches.

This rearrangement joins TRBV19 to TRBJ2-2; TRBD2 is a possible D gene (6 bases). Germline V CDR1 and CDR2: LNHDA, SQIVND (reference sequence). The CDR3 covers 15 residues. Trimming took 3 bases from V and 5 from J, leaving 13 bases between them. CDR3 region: CASSIDGRGTGELFF. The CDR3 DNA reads TGTGCCAGTAGTATCGACGGGAGAGGTACCGGGGAGCTGTTTTTT.

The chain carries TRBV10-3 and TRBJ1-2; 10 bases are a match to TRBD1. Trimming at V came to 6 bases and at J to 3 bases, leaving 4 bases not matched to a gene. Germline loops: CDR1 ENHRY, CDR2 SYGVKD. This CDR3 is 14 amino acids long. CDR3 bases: TGTGCCATCAGGGGGGACAGGGGTCACTATGGCTACACCTTC. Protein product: CAIRGDRGHYGYTF.

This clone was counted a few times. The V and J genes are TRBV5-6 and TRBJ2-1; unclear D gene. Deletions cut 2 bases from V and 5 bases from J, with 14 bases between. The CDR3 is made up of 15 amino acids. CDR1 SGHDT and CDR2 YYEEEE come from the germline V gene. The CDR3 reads CASSFTAVADNEQFF. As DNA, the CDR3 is TGTGCCAGCAGCTTTACCGCGGTGGCAGACAATGAGCAGTTCTTC.

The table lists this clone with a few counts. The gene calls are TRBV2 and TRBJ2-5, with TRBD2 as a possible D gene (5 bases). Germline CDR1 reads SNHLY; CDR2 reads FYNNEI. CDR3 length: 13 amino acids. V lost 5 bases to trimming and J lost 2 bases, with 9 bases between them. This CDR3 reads CASSFSAQETQYF. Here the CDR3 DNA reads TGTGCCAGCAGTTTTAGCGCTCAAGAGACCCAGTACTTC.

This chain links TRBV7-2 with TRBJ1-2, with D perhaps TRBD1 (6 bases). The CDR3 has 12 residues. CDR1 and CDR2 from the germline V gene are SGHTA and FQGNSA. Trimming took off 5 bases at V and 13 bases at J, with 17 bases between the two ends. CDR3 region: CASSPLGTSGTF. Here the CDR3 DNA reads TGTGCCAGCAGCCCCCTTGGGACATCTGGCACCTTC.

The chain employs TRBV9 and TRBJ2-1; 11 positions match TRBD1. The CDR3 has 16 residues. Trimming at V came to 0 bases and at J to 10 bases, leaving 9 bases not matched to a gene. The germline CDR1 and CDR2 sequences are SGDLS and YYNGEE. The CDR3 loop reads CASSVGADRGRGEQFF. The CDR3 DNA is TGTGCCAGCAGCGTAGGAGCGGACAGGGGGCGAGGGGAGCAGTTCTTC.

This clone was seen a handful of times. For the CDR3, the DNA is TGTGCCAGCAGCGAGGCGGGACAGGGGGCCGGGGAGCTGTTTTTT. This encodes CASSEAGQGAGELFF. The genes are TRBV6-1 and TRBJ2-2, with TRBD1 matching 11 bases. The CDR3 spans 15 residues. Germline CDR1 and CDR2: MNHNS and SASEGT. V gave up 6 bases and J gave up 6 bases; unmatched junction bases: 6.

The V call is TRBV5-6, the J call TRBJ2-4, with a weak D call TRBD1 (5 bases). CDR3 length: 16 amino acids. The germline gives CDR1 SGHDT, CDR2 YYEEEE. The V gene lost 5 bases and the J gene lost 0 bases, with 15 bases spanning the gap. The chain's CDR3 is CASSSQGTLAKNIQYF. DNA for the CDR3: TGTGCCAGCAGTTCGCAGGGTACACTAGCCAAAAACATTCAGTACTTC.

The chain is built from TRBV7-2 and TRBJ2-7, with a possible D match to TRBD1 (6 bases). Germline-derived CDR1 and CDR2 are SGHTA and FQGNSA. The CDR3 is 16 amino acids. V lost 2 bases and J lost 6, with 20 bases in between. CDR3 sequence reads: CASSLFAGQGSIEQYF. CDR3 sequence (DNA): TGTGCCAGCAGCTTATTCGCTGGGCAGGGGAGCATCGAGCAGTACTTC.

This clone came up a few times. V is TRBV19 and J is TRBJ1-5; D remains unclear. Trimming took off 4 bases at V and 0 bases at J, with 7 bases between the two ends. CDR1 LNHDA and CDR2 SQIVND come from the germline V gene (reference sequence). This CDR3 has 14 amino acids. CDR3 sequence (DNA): TGTGCCAGTAGTACGGTCGCTAGCAATCAGCCCCAGCATTTT. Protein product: CASSTVASNQPQHF.

The CDR3 DNA sequence: TGTGCCAGCAGTTACCTGGCGGGGGGAGGAGAGACCCAGTACTTC. Protein product: CASSYLAGGGETQYF. The chain uses TRBV6-6 and TRBJ2-5; 8 nucleotides line up with TRBD2. The J segment lost 4 bases and the V segment lost 2 bases, leaving 6 bases of the junction unmatched. Germline assignment: CDR1 MNHNY and CDR2 SVGAGI (reference sequence). The CDR3 loop spans 15 amino acids.

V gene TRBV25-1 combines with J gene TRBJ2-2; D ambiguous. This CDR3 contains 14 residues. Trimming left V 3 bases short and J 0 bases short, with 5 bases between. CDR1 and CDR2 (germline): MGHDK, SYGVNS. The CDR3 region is CASSDETNTGELFF. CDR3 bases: TGTGCCAGCAGTGATGAGACGAACACCGGGGAGCTGTTTTTT.

The CDR3 region is CASSSWDITGELFF. In DNA, the CDR3 is TGTGCCAGCAGCTCCTGGGACATCACCGGGGAGCTGTTTTTT. J is TRBJ2-2 and V is TRBV11-2, with D tentatively TRBD1 (6 bases). The CDR3 has 14 amino acids. Trimming removed 4 bases from V and 4 bases from J, with 10 bases in between. Germline CDR1 is SGHAT and CDR2 is FQNNGV.

The chain's CDR3 is CASLTGDNYGYTF. In DNA form, the CDR3 reads TGTGCCAGCCTGACAGGCGACAACTATGGCTACACCTTC. The V and J genes are TRBV6-1 and TRBJ1-2; TRBD1 might be the D (6 bases). The CDR3 sequence is 13 residues long. Trimming pared 8 bases from V and 2 bases from J, leaving 12 bases between. Germline lookup yields CDR1 MNHNS and CDR2 SASEGT.

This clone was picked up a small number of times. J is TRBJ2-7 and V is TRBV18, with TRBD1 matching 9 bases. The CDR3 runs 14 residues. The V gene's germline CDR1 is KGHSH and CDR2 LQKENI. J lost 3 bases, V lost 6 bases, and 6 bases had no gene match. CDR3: CASSRDRVGYEQYF. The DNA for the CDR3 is TGTGCCAGCTCGCGGGACAGGGTGGGCTACGAGCAGTACTTC.

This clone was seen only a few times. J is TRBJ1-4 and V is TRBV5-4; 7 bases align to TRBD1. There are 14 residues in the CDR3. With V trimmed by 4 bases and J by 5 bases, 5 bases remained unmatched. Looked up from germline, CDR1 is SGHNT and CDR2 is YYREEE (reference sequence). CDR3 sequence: CASSVGRGNEKLFF. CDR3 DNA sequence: TGTGCCAGCAGCGTGGGCAGGGGGAATGAAAAACTGTTTTTT.

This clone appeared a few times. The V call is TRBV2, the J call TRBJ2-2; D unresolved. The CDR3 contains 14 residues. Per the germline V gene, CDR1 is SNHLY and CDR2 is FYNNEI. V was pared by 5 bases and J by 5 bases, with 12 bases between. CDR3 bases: TGTGCCAGCAGTTCGAGTGCAACGACCGGGGAGCTGTTTTTT. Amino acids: CASSSSATTGELFF.